This is a list of T cell receptor beta chains from one sample in a study of T cells after yellow fever vaccination. One entry per CDR3 protein results from TCRdb running MiXCR on the 5' RACE reads. The sample lists 100,000 to 150,000 distinct CDR3 sequences; approximately 16% were seen once. Sequencing used CD8+ T cells sorted from PBMCs, obtained 5 days after the yellow fever booster vaccination. These TCRs come from a man between 18 and 29 years old who received the YFV17D yellow fever vaccine. Each CDR3 is given with its conserved first and last residue. A D gene is named only where the DNA matches it firmly. Expanded clones are given a class, and other clones once, few, many or no size at all.

size: NA; J: TRBJ2-7; D: NA; V: TRBV10-3; DNA: TGTGCCATCAGAGAAGACGGATACGAGCAGTACTTC; CDR3: CAIREDGYEQYF
size: NA; J: TRBJ1-4; D: NA; V: TRBV10-2; DNA: TGCGCCAGCAGTGAAAGAGCGGTAAACCCTGAAAAACTGTTTTTT; CDR3: CASSERAVNPEKLFF
size: NA; J: TRBJ1-1; D: NA; V: TRBV6-2/TRBV6-3; DNA: TGTGCCAGCAGTTATCTGGGGGAGGTCGTAACTGAAGCTTTCTTT; CDR3: CASSYLGEVVTEAFF
size: NA; J: TRBJ2-1; D: TRBD1; V: TRBV9; DNA: TGTGCCAGCAGCGCCCCGGACAGGGAGTACAATGAGCAGTTCTTC; CDR3: CASSAPDREYNEQFF
size: NA; J: TRBJ2-5; D: NA; V: TRBV4-1; DNA: TGCGCCAGCAGCCAGTATGAACGGGGGCTTCCTTACCAAGAGACCCAGTACTTC; CDR3: CASSQYERGLPYQETQYF
size: NA; J: TRBJ2-5; D: TRBD1; V: TRBV15; DNA: TGTGCCACCAGCAGAGGGGGGACAGGGCAAGAGACCCAGTACTTC; CDR3: CATSRGGTGQETQYF
size: few; J: TRBJ2-7; D: NA; V: TRBV11-2; DNA: TGTGCCAGCAGGTCTGACGAGCAGTACTTC; CDR3: CASRSDEQYF
size: NA; J: TRBJ2-5; D: NA; V: TRBV4-1; DNA: TGCGCCAGCAGCCAACGTCGCGGGGAAGAGACCCAGTACTTC; CDR3: CASSQRRGEETQYF
size: NA; J: TRBJ2-3; D: NA; V: TRBV5-4; DNA: TGTGCCAGCAGCCCAGAGACTAGATCAGATACGCAGTATTTT; CDR3: CASSPETRSDTQYF
size: NA; J: TRBJ2-3; D: TRBD2; V: TRBV7-9; DNA: TGTGCCAGCAGCTTAGGCGGCGGGGGGGCTCCAGATACGCAGTATTTT; CDR3: CASSLGGGGAPDTQYF
size: many; J: TRBJ2-3; D: NA; V: TRBV5-1; DNA: TGCGCCAGCAGCTTCGGGGGTACTAGCACAGATACGCAGTATTTT; CDR3: CASSFGGTSTDTQYF
size: many; J: TRBJ2-5; D: TRBD1; V: TRBV24-1; DNA: TGTGCCACCAGTGACAACATAAGGGGGCAGGGAAATGAGACCCAGTACTTC; CDR3: CATSDNIRGQGNETQYF
size: NA; J: TRBJ1-1; D: TRBD1; V: TRBV7-6; DNA: TGTGCCAGCAGCTTATCAGGGGGCCCTGAAGCTTTCTTT; CDR3: CASSLSGGPEAFF
size: many; J: TRBJ2-7; D: TRBD1; V: TRBV4-3; DNA: TGCGCCAGCAGCCTTCGACAGGGGTACGAGCAGTACTTC; CDR3: CASSLRQGYEQYF
size: NA; J: TRBJ1-1; D: NA; V: TRBV7-2; DNA: TGTGCCAGCAGCTTTGACATCATGAACACTGAAGCTTTCTTT; CDR3: CASSFDIMNTEAFF